These 4 T cell receptor beta chains were all obtained from the same sample, sequenced in a study of Ad26.COV2.S vaccination and SARS-CoV-2 variants. This sample's treatment: 15 to 20 received Ad26.COV2.S at low or high dose, single or two shots; 5 received placebo; per-sample allocation not given. Samples analyzed were those drawn on day 63 after the first vaccine or placebo injection. Profiled with immunoSEQ multiplex PCR; TCRdb holds only in-frame clones, not every one. Found here are roughly 510,000 clones, around 88% of them singletons; the top ten hold 9.5% to 15%. Material: peripheral blood, obtained in a trial of Ad26.COV2.S vaccine versus placebo. All receptors derive from a person aged 18 to 65 who received the Ad26.COV2.S COVID-19 vaccine or a placebo.

The V call is TRBV5-1, the J call TRBJ1-4, with D possibly TRBD1 on 5 matching bases. The ends were cut back, 0 bases at V and 7 bases at J, with 10 bases in the middle. CDR1 SGHRS and CDR2 YFSETQ come from the germline V gene. The CDR3 spans 14 residues. The chain's CDR3 is CASSLVSRAEKLFF. CDR3 coding DNA: TGCGCCAGCAGCTTGGTTTCCAGGGCTGAAAAACTGTTTTTT.

This chain connects TRBV10-3 to TRBJ1-5; the match to TRBD1 covers 8 bases. CDR3 size: 16 residues. V lost 4 bases to trimming and J lost 0 bases; unmatched junction nucleotides: 5. The germline gives CDR1 ENHRY, CDR2 SYGVKD. CDR3: CAISGGQVYSNQPQHF. The CDR3 nucleotides read TGTGCCATCAGTGGGGGACAGGTTTATAGCAATCAGCCCCAGCATTTT.

The genes are TRBV2 and TRBJ1-1, with D uncertain. The CDR3 loop spans 16 amino acids. Germline values: CDR1 SNHLY, CDR2 FYNNEI. V lost 2 bases to trimming and J lost 1 base, with 14 bases between them. The CDR3 nucleotides read TGTGCCAGCAGTGAAAGGCCCCTTAACTGGAACACTGAAGCTTTCTTT. Its protein product is CASSERPLNWNTEAFF.

The J gene is TRBJ2-5, the V gene TRBV7-2; possible D gene TRBD2, 6 bases. The V gene's germline CDR1 is SGHTA and CDR2 FQGNSA. The germline V and J ends were trimmed by 1 base and 2 bases, with 20 bases remaining between them. This CDR3 region has 18 residues. CDR3 bases: TGTGCCAGCAGCTTAGGACTTCGCCAGGCAGGAGGGCAAGAGACCCAGTACTTC. Translated, it gives CASSLGLRQAGGQETQYF.